The present TCR beta chain was sequenced within a study of cytomegalovirus exposure and HLA in healthy donors. In the PCR, 60 Vbeta and 13 Jbeta primers were used. TCRdb's table, derived via immunoSEQ multiplex PCR, lists solely in-frame clones and lacks some. The table shows 85,000 to 90,000 clones, with around 84% occurring only once. The germline gives CDR1 SGHTA, CDR2 FQGNSA. There are 16 residues in the CDR3. Losses at the gene ends were 2 bases for V and 1 base for J; bases not matched to a gene: 7. The sequenced sample consisted of PBMCs. This chain links TRBV7-2 with TRBJ2-7, with 8 nucleotides matching TRBD2. The TCR was taken from a man aged 40-49 years in good health and CMV-seropositive. CDR3 DNA: TGTGCCAGCAGCTTATCCCGGGAGGGCCGATCCTACGAGCAGTACTTC. It codes for CASSLSREGRSYEQYF.